This T cell receptor beta chain was captured by sequencing in a study of beta chain features in type 1 diabetes. A remark on this clone: Its antigen is unknown.

From germline, CDR1 is PRHDT and CDR2 FYEKMQ (reference sequence). V was shortened by 5 bases and J by 5 bases, with 21 bases between the two germline ends. The CDR3 length is 16 residues. Study-wide points: All four CD4+ subsets of Type 1 diabetes patients contained TCRB CDR3s that were moderately but significantly shorter.

Since all of the isolated RNA was reverse transcribed, expressed TCRB transcripts were what got sequenced. Repertoires were generated with immunoSEQ multiplex PCR, while TCRdb's copy carries only in-frame clones and drops some. The profile shows about 260,000 clones, roughly a quarter of them singletons. This receptor was obtained from a woman in her 30s with type 1 diabetes. The sample was naive CD4+ T cells from blood. This sequence joins TRBV13 and TRBJ2-5, with a possible D match to TRBD1 (5 bases). CDR3 sequence: CASSLTRQSDLETQYF. The CDR3 region has the DNA TGTGCCAGCAGCCTAACGAGACAGTCTGACTTGGAGACCCAGTACTTC.